This TCR beta chain was captured by sequencing in a study of T-cell reconstitution after alpha-beta-depleted transplantation in children. The authors prepared the TCRbeta library with unique molecular identifiers. TCRdb reprocessed the PCR reads via MiXCR and lists one record per CDR3 protein. Here the sample spans fewer than 120,000 distinct CDR3 sequences, 10% being singletons. The CDR3 runs to 14 residues. Trimming took 6 bases from V and 3 from J; bases not matched to a gene: 7. Germline CDR1 and CDR2: SNHLY and FYNNEI. The table lists this clonotype with many counts. The source was PBMCs from the stem cell graft donor, collected from the stem cell graft. This chain uses TRBV2 with TRBJ1-1, with 7 nucleotides matching TRBD1. The sequence came from a human donor who donated a stem cell graft to a child with acute lymphoblastic leukemia. CDR3 in amino acids: CASSVGQRDTEAFF. The CDR3 DNA follows: TGTGCCAGCAGCGTGGGACAGCGGGACACTGAAGCTTTCTTT. Full variable domain (missing parts from reference TRBV2 and TRBJ1-1): EPEVTQTPSHQVTQMGQEVILRCVPISNHLYFYWYRQILGQKVEFLVSFYNNEISEKSEIFDDQFSVERPDGSNFTLKIRSTKLEDSAMYFCASSVGQRDTEAFFGQGTRLTVV.